This is a list of T cell receptor beta chains from one sample in a study of cytomegalovirus exposure and HLA in healthy donors. Data came from immunoSEQ multiplex PCR; TCRdb stores just in-frame clones and leaves some out. The table includes approximately 89,000 clones, 60% to 80% detected once. The sequencing sample was made of PBMCs. Receptors originate from a female donor in good health and CMV-seronegative. Each CDR3 is given with its conserved first and last residue. Fields, in order: D gene, clone size, CDR3 length, J gene, V gene, CDR3 DNA, CDR3 protein. A D gene is named only where the DNA matches it firmly. Not all rows give a size; the values are once, few, many and, for expanded clones, a class.

.,.,12,TRBJ2-1,TRBV7-2,TGTGCCAGCAGCCCTTCCCGGGTACAGCAGTTCTTC,CASSPSRVQQFF
TRBD2,.,13,TRBJ2-5,TRBV2,TGTGCCAGCAGGCGGGGGGCTGGGGAGACCCAGTACTTC,CASRRGAGETQYF
TRBD2,.,15,TRBJ2-1,TRBV27,TGTGCCAGCACCCAAGGGACTAGCGGAGGTGGTGAGCAGTTCTTC,CASTQGTSGGGEQFF
TRBD1,.,13,TRBJ1-5,TRBV30,TGTGCCTGGACCACAGGGGGCCGACAGCCCCAGCATTTT,CAWTTGGRQPQHF
.,.,13,TRBJ1-5,TRBV30,TGTGCCTGGAGTGCGTCTCCTAATCAGCCCCAGCATTTT,CAWSASPNQPQHF
.,many,13,TRBJ1-5,TRBV19,TGTGCCAGTAGTCACAGGGGCAATCAGCCCCAGCATTTT,CASSHRGNQPQHF
.,.,13,TRBJ2-5,TRBV5-4,TGTGCCAGCAGCCCACAGGGTCAAGAGACCCAGTACTTC,CASSPQGQETQYF
.,.,16,TRBJ2-1,TRBV25-1,TGTGCCAGCAGTGATTCGACAGGTACCTATTACAATGAGCAGTTCTTC,CASSDSTGTYYNEQFF
.,.,13,TRBJ2-7,TRBV6-1,TGTGCCAGCAGTGAAGAAGGGGCAGACGAGCAGTACTTC,CASSEEGADEQYF
.,.,17,TRBJ2-6,TRBV27,TGTGCCAGCAGTCCCCTTCCCCGTCAGGCTGGGGCCAACGTCCTGACTTTC,CASSPLPRQAGANVLTF
.,.,21,TRBJ2-7,TRBV21-1,TGTGCCAGCAGCATCCCTCCAGTACTAGCGGGAGGGCCTTTCGGTTCCTACGAGCAGTACTTC,CASSIPPVLAGGPFGSYEQYF
TRBD1,.,17,TRBJ1-6,TRBV5-6,TGTGCCAGCAGCCGAGACAGGGCTTTGACTAATAATTCACCCCTCCACTTT,CASSRDRALTNNSPLHF
.,.,13,TRBJ2-5,TRBV9,TGTGCCAGCAGCGTAGGTAGTTTTGAGACCCAGTACTTC,CASSVGSFETQYF
TRBD2,once,16,TRBJ2-7,TRBV6-5,TGTGCCAGCAGTTACCGGGACGGGGCGGGGGGGTACGAGCAGTACTTC,CASSYRDGAGGYEQYF
TRBD1,.,12,TRBJ1-2,TRBV27,TGTGCCAGCAGTCTCACAGGGGAGGGCTACACCTTC,CASSLTGEGYTF
TRBD2,.,17,TRBJ2-1,TRBV13,TGTGCCAGCAGCTTAGGGACTAGCGGGGGGAGGTACAATGAGCAGTTCTTC,CASSLGTSGGRYNEQFF
TRBD2,.,14,TRBJ2-7,TRBV30,TGTGCTTGGGATGGCGGGGGGGTCTCCTACGAGCAGTACTTC,CAWDGGGVSYEQYF
TRBD1,.,14,TRBJ2-3,TRBV5-4,TGTGCCAGCAGCCACAGGGGGGCTGTGGATACGCAGTATTTT,CASSHRGAVDTQYF
.,.,14,TRBJ2-5,TRBV7-9,TGTGCCAGCAGCTTATCCGCTAGCTGGGAGACCCAGTACTTC,CASSLSASWETQYF
TRBD1,.,15,TRBJ1-6,TRBV2,TGTGCCAGCAGTGAAAACAGGGGGGGTAATTCACCCCTCCACTTT,CASSENRGGNSPLHF
.,.,11,TRBJ1-1,TRBV29-1,TGCAGCGGAGGGTGGGTGAATGAAGCTTTCTTT,CSGGWVNEAFF
TRBD2,.,14,TRBJ2-7,TRBV7-9,TGTGCCAGCAGCCCCCAGCGGGGGGAAGGCGAGCAGTACTTC,CASSPQRGEGEQYF
.,.,12,TRBJ2-1,TRBV30,TGTGCCTGGAGTGACTACCTTAATGAGCAGTTCTTC,CAWSDYLNEQFF
.,few,13,TRBJ1-1,TRBV19,TGTGCCAGTACGGGACTGAAGAACACTGAAGCTTTCTTT,CASTGLKNTEAFF
TRBD2,.,16,TRBJ2-1,TRBV5-6,TGTGCCAGCAGCGTCGTCCTAGCGGACATCTACAATGAGCAGTTCTTC,CASSVVLADIYNEQFF
.,few,13,TRBJ1-2,TRBV5-4,TGTGCCAGCAGCCCCACGGGGGGTTCAGGCTACACCTTC,CASSPTGGSGYTF
.,.,14,TRBJ1-1,TRBV7-7,TGTGCTAGCAGCCCCGCGACAGGAGGTACTGAAGCTTTCTTT,CASSPATGGTEAFF
TRBD1,.,14,TRBJ2-5,TRBV27,TGTGCCAGCAGTTTCGAACAGGGGGATGAGACCCAGTACTTC,CASSFEQGDETQYF
TRBD1,.,14,TRBJ2-1,TRBV28,TGTGCCAGCTGCGGGACAGGGGGGAACAATGAGCAGTTCTTC,CASCGTGGNNEQFF
TRBD1,.,14,TRBJ2-7,TRBV30,TGTGCCTGGAGGCCCCGGGACAGGGGCTACGAGCAGTACTTC,CAWRPRDRGYEQYF
TRBD1,few,12,TRBJ1-1,TRBV2,TGTGCCAGCAGGGTAGGACAGGATGAAGCTTTCTTT,CASRVGQDEAFF
.,.,15,TRBJ1-5,TRBV6-1,TGTGCCAGCAGTGAAGCTGGAGGGAATCGTCAGCCCCAGCATTTT,CASSEAGGNRQPQHF
.,.,16,TRBJ1-6,TRBV7-9,TGTGCCAGCAGCTTATCGGTGGGGCGGATTAATTCACCCCTCCACTTT,CASSLSVGRINSPLHF